The present entry profiles one T cell receptor (beta chain) with its context. The sample comes from a study of blood T cell repertoires in COVID-19. Study summary: The study drew acute and convalescent COVID-19 samples from the United States, Italy and Spain. PBMCs, B-cell-depleted T cells, or T cells were the source of the cDNA or gDNA that made up the material.

Authors' methods: Reference gene primers were amplified, and this amplification served to estimate nucleated cell counts. Sequenced by immunoSEQ multiplex PCR; TCRdb stores in-frame clones only, minus some. That table gives V, J and clone size, and the DNA gave D and trimming. This sample has about 310,000 clones, with around 87% found just once. The germline V gene encodes CDR1 PRHDT and CDR2 FYEKMQ (reference sequence). Trimming removed 5 bases from V and 8 bases from J, with 8 bases in between. The CDR3 contains 11 residues. The source is a woman aged 45-65 years who had recovered from COVID-19. Sequencing was carried out using peripheral blood. The chain is built from TRBV13 and TRBJ2-3; D possibly corresponds to TRBD1 (5 bases). In nucleotides, the CDR3 is TGTGCCAGCAGCGAAGACAGTACGCAGTATTTT. As protein: CASSEDSTQYF.